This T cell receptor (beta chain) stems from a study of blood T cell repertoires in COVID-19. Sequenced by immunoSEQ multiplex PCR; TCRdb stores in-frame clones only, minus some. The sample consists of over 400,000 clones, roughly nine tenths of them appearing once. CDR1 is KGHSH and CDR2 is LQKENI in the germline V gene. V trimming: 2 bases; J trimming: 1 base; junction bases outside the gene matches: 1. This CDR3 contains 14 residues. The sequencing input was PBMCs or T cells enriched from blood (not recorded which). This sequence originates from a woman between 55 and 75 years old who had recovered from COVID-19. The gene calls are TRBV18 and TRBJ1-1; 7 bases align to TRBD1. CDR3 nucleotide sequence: TGTGCCAGCTCACCAAAGGGGGCGAACACTGAAGCTTTCTTT. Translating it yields CASSPKGANTEAFF.